What follows describes a single T cell receptor (beta chain). As yet, its antigen is unknown. These data belong to a study of shared clonotypes between healthy human individuals. Study-wide results and limits: Against clonotypes common to all four donors, non-shared ones had lower generation probabilities. The diversity represented, both genetic and in exposure history, was limited by few donors.

Genomic DNA belonging to each subset was distributed in equal measure over several immunoSEQ plates. Authors' analysis steps: ImmunoSEQ output lacked quality scores and full-length reads, limiting matched filtering. Sequenced by immunoSEQ multiplex PCR; TCRdb stores in-frame clones only, minus some. For V, J and clone size, that table is used; D and trimming come from the DNA. The repertoire has about 2,500,000 clones, around 94% of them found once; the top ten carry around 0.14%. V lost 3 bases and J 2 bases, leaving 12 bases between the germline ends. The CDR3 is 14 amino acids. Germline CDR1 reads SGHRS; CDR2 reads YFSETQ.

This TCR came from a man between 18 and 29 years old in good health. The chain combines TRBV5-1 with TRBJ2-7, with TRBD2 as a possible D gene (7 bases). Input material: naive CD4+ T cells sorted from blood. Subset meaning: CD45RA+ positively selected. The CDR3 protein is CASSWGGATYEQYF. The CDR3 DNA is TGCGCCAGCAGCTGGGGGGGCGCGACCTACGAGCAGTACTTC.